The source of this T cell receptor (beta chain) is a study of blood T cells in healthy people across ages (dated by TCRdb to 2015 to 2017). A note on the overall study: In model experiments, template switching captured about one uniquely barcoded TCR beta cDNA molecule for every two T cells. Using deep sequencing normalized with unique cDNA molecular identifiers, the study measured how TCR beta repertoire diversity changes with age. To avoid experimental bias, donors of different ages were distributed randomly across sequencing lanes. Donors were grouped into four age groups: young (average about 15 years), middle-aged (39), aged (about 60) and long-lived (less than 85). For two donors (one aged 18 to 29 and one aged 80 or older), the study analyzed two additional independent replicas of 1 million unique cDNA reads from the same blood draw. Overall study outcomes, separate from this receptor: Since profiling was done on bulk unsorted PBMCs, naive and antigen-experienced compartments could not be conclusively compared. As age increased, observed TCR beta diversity per million T cells dropped in a roughly linear way, and a significant reduction was already evident by age around 41. Observed TCR beta diversity correlated strongly with the percentage of naive T cells measured by flow cytometry. Because the CMV infection status of the donors was unknown, age-related changes in expanded clonotypes may potentially have been confounded. Compared with the aged group, the long-lived group had more naive CD4+ T cells, fewer expanded clones and increased TCR diversity, a pattern suggesting age selection. Total diversity estimates from one million sequenced T cells were considered lower bounds and underestimates.

About this clonotype: Its antigen has not been determined. Base-call qualities are not available, and no considerably larger clone is one nucleotide away.

Library construction relied on 5' RACE. The run used an Illumina HiSeq 2500. A second PCR of roughly 7 to 11 cycles was performed with a sample-barcoded 5' primer and a J-beta primer mix. A template-switch 5' adaptor carrying 12 random nucleotides introduced a unique molecular identifier onto each TCR beta cDNA molecule. At least 3 million CDR3-containing paired-end reads were obtained from each sample. First-strand cDNA synthesis was performed from all RNA using the Mint cDNA synthesis kit, with priming by a TRBC-specific oligonucleotide. All cDNA was treated with uracil-DNA glycosylase and then went through a first 18-cycle PCR with the universal primers M1SS and BC2_uni_R. On the authors' methods: For normalization, 1 million high-quality reads were randomly selected from each sample, with every read carrying a distinct molecular identifier. Reads with shared molecular identifiers were discarded instead of being binned into consensus sequences. MiTCR, with a Q25 quality threshold and the strictest error-elimination algorithm, was used for CDR3 identification, clonotype clustering and error correction. A nonparametric unseen species model with Euler transformation was used to estimate lower-bound total TCR beta diversity. TCRdb reprocessed the public reads (quality trimming at Q25 with fastp, clone calling with MiXCR) and kept in-frame beta chains. Merged by CDR3 protein, the rows form single entries marked with the most common genes and DNA. TCRdb's processing, not the study's, gives the V and J calls here. The sample table shows hundreds of thousands of distinct CDR3 sequences, and over 20% are seen once. The ten largest clones add up to approximately 3.7% of the sample.

The donors were roughly 40 Caucasian individuals from Russia, aged roughly 6 to 100 years, who were systemically healthy. Approximately 9 milliliters of peripheral blood were collected from each donor into EDTA-treated Vacutainer tubes. Ficoll-Paque density-gradient centrifugation was used to isolate PBMCs, with at least 6.5 million per sample. Trizol reagent was used to extract total RNA from PBMCs, with at least 5.5 micrograms per sample. For every donor, an aliquot of PBMCs went through flow cytometry to measure the percentages of naive CD45RAhigh/CD27high T cells. The CDR3 has 15 amino acids, counting the end cysteine and phenylalanine. Of the read, only the CDR3 DNA is kept; its 45 bases are in frame from base 1. V lost 2 bases and J lost 2 bases; the stretch between them is 11 bases long. CDR1 and CDR2 were assigned from the germline V gene as ENHRY and SYGVKD.

Here the chain combines TRBV10-3 and TRBJ2-3, with no confidently assigned D gene. This TCR was recovered from a man aged 70 or older in good health. Sequencing was carried out using blood. The CDR3 amino acid sequence is: CAISERVLSTDTQYF. The DNA is TGTGCCATCAGTGAGCGAGTCCTCTCCACAGATACGCAGTATTTT.